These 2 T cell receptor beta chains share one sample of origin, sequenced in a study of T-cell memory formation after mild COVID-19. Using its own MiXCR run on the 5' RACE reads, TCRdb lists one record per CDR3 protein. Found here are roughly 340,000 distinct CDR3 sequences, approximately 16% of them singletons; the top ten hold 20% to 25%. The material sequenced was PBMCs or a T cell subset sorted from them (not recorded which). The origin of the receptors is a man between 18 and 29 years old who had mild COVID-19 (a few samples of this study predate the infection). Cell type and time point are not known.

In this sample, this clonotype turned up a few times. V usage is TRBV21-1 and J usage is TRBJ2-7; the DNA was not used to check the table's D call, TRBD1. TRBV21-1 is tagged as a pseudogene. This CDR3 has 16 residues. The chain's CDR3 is CASSKGPGHPAYEQYV. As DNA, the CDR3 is TGTGCCAGCAGCAAAGGACCGGGACACCCAGCCTACGAGCAGTACGTC.

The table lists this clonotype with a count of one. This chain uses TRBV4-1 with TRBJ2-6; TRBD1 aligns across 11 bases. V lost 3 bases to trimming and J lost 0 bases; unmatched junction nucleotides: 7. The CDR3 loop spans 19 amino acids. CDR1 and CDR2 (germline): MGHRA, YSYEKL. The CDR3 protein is CASSQAGQGVFSGANVLTF. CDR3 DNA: TGCGCCAGCAGCCAGGCGGGACAGGGGGTTTTCTCTGGGGCCAACGTCCTGACTTTC.